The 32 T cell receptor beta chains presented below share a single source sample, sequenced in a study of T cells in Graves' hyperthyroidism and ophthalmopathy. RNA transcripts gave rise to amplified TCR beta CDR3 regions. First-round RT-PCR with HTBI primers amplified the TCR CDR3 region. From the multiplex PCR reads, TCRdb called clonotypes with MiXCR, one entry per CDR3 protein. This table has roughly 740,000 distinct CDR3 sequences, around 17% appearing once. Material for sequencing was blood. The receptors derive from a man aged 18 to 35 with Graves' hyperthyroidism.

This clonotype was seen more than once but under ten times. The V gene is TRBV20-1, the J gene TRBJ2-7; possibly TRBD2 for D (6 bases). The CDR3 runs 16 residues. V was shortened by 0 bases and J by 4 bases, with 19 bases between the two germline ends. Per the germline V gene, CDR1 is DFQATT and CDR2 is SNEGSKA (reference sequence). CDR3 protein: CSARDSILFGGYEQYF. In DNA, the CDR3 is TGCAGTGCTAGAGATTCGATCTTGTTCGGGGGATACGAGCAGTACTTC.

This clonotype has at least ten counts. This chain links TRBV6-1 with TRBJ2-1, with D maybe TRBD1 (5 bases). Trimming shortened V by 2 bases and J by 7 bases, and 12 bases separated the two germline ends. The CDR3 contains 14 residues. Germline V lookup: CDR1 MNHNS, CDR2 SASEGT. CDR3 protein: CASSEWGPRNEQFF. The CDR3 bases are TGTGCCAGCAGTGAATGGGGCCCACGAAATGAGCAGTTCTTC.

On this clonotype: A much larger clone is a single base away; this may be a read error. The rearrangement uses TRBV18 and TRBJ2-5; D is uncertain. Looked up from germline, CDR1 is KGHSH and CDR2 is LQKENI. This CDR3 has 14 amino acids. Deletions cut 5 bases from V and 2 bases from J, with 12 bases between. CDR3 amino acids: CASSSSETQETQYF. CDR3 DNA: TGTGCCAGCTCATCCTCTGAGACACAAGAGACCCAGTACTTC.

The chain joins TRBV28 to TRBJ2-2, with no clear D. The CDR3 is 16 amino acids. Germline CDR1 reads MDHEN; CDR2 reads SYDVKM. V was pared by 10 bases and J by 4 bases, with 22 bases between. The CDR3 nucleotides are TGTGCCATTTCGATGGGTGGCCACATCCTCACCGGGGAGCTGTTTTTT. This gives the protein CAISMGGHILTGELFF. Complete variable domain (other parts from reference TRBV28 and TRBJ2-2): DVKVTQSSRYLVKRTGEKVFLECVQDMDHENMFWYRQDPGLGLRLIYFSYDVKMKEKGDIPEGYSVSREKKERFSLILESASTNQTSMYLCAISMGGHILTGELFFGEGSRLTVL.

The CDR3 nucleotides read TGCAGTGCTTCTCCTAGCGGGAGAGCAGATACGCAGTATTTT. It encodes CSASPSGRADTQYF. V and J are TRBV20-1 and TRBJ2-3; TRBD2 matches at 10 bases. The CDR3 consists of 14 residues. Germline V gives CDR1 DFQATT, CDR2 SNEGSKA (reference sequence). The V segment lost 5 bases and the J segment 4 bases; nucleotides outside the gene matches: 6.

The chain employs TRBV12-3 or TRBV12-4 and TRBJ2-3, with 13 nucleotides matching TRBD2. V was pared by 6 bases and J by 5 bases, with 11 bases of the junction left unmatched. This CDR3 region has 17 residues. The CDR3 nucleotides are TGTGCCAGCAGGGCACCGGGACTAGCGGGACCTAGAGATACGCAGTATTTT. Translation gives CASRAPGLAGPRDTQYF.

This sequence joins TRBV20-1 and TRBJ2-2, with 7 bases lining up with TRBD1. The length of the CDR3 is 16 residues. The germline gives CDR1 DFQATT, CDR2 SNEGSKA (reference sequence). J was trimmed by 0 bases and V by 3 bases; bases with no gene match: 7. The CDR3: CSASARQGPNTGELFF. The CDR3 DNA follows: TGCAGTGCTAGTGCTAGACAGGGCCCGAACACCGGGGAGCTGTTTTTT.

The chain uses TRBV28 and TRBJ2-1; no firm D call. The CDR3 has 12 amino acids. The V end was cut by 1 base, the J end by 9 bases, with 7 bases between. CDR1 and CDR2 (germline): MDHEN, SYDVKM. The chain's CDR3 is CASSLSVGEQFF. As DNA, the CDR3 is TGTGCCAGCAGTTTATCGGTTGGTGAGCAGTTCTTC.

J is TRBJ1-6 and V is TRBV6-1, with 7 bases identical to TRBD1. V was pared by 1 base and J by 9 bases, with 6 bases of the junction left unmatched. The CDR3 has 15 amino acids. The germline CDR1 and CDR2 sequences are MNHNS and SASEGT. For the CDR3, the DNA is TGTGCCAGCAGTGAAGTTGGGAGGGGGCCTTCACCCCTCCACTTT. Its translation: CASSEVGRGPSPLHF.

The CDR3 DNA sequence: TGTGCCAGCCTATCCCCTGGGACAGGGGGGGACAATGAAAAACTGTTTTTT. Protein sequence: CASLSPGTGGDNEKLFF. V usage is TRBV6-1 and J usage is TRBJ1-4; 11 bases agree with TRBD1. In germline, CDR1 is MNHNS, CDR2 SASEGT. CDR3 size: 17 residues. Unmatched junction bases numbered 13, after V lost 8 bases and J lost 5 bases.

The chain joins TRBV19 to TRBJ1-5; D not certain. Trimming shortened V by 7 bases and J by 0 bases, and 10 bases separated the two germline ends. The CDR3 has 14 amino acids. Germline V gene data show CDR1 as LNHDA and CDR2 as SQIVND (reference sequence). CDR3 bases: TGTGCCAGTAAGGTGGGGAATAGCAATCAGCCCCAGCATTTT. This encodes CASKVGNSNQPQHF.

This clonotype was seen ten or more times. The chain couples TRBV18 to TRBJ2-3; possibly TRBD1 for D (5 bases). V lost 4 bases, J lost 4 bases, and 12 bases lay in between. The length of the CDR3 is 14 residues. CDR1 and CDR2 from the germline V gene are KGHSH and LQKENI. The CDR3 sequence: CASSLQDTSDTQYF. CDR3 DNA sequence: TGTGCCAGCTCACTTCAGGACACATCAGATACGCAGTATTTT.

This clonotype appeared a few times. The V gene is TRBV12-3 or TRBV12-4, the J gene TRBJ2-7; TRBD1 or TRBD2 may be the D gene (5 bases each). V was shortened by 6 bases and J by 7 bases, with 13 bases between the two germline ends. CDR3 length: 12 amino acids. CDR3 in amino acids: CASSQGPGEQYF. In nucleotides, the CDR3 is TGTGCCAGCAGCCAGGGCCCGGGAGAGCAGTACTTC.

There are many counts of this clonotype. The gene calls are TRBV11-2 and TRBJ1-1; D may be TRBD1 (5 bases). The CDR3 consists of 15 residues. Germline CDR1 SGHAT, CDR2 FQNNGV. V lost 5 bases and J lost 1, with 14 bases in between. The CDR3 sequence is CASSHLGGENTEAFF. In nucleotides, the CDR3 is TGTGCCAGCAGCCACTTAGGAGGGGAGAACACTGAAGCTTTCTTT.

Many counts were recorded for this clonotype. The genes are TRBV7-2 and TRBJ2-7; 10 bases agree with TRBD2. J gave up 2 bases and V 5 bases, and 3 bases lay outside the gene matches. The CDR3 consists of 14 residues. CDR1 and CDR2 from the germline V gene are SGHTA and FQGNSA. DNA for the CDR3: TGTGCCAGCAGCCGGGGACTAGCGACCTACGAGCAGTACTTC. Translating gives CASSRGLATYEQYF.

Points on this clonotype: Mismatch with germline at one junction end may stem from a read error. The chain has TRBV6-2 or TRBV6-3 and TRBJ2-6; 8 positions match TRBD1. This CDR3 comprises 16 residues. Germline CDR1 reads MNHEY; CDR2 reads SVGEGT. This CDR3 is CASRQGVATGANALTF. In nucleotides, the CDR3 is TGTGCCAGCAGACAGGGGGTCGCGACTGGGGCCAACGCCCTGACTTTC.

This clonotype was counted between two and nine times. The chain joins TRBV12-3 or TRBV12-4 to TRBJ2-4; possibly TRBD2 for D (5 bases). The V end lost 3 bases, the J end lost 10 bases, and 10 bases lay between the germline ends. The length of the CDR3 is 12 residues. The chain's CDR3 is CASSFVPGIQYF. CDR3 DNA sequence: TGTGCCAGCAGTTTCGTTCCGGGAATTCAGTACTTC.

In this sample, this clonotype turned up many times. CDR3 loop: CASSPMYRSDQPQHF. CDR3 sequence (DNA): TGTGCCAGCTCACCGATGTACAGGTCCGATCAGCCCCAGCATTTT. The V and J genes are TRBV18 and TRBJ1-5; possible D gene TRBD1, 5 bases. V lost 3 bases to trimming and J lost 5 bases, with 14 bases between them. The CDR3 runs 15 residues. The germline CDR1 and CDR2 sequences are KGHSH and LQKENI.

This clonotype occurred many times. The CDR3 spells CASSPNSAGLWNEQFF. The CDR3 DNA is TGTGCCAGCAGTCCCAATTCCGCGGGACTGTGGAATGAGCAGTTCTTC. This chain joins TRBV28 and TRBJ2-1; D might be TRBD2 (6 bases). The ends were cut back, 5 bases at V and 7 bases at J, with 21 bases in the middle. CDR1 is MDHEN, CDR2 SYDVKM, per germline. The CDR3 extends over 16 amino acids.

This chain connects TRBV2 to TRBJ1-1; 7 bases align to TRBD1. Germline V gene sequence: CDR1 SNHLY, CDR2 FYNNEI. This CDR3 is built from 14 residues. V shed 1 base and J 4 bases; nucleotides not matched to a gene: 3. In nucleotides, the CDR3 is TGTGCCAGCAGTGAAGAGGGGGCGGTCACTGAAGCTTTCTTT. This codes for CASSEEGAVTEAFF.

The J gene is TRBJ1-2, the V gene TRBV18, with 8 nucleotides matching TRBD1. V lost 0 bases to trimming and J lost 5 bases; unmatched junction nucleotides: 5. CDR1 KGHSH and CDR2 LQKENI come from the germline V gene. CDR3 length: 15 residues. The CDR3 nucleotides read TGTGCCAGCTCACCACCCCAGGGGGCGGAATATGGCTACACCTTC. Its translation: CASSPPQGAEYGYTF.

The chain's CDR3 is CASSVGPGARTYNEQFF. As DNA, the CDR3 is TGTGCCAGCAGCGTGGGACCAGGGGCACGCACTTACAATGAGCAGTTCTTC. V usage is TRBV9 and J usage is TRBJ2-1; a possible D gene is TRBD1 (6 bases). This CDR3 is 17 amino acids long. Trimming pared 2 bases from V and 4 bases from J, leaving 19 bases between. From germline, CDR1 is SGDLS and CDR2 YYNGEE.

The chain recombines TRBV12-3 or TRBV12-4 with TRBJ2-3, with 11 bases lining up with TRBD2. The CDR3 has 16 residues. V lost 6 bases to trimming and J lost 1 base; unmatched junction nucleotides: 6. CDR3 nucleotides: TGTGCCAGCAGCCATACTAGCGGGAGTGGCACAGATACGCAGTATTTT. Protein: CASSHTSGSGTDTQYF.

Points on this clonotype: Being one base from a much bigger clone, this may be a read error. CDR3 in DNA: TGTGCCAGCATCTTAGGTACCTACACCGGGGAGCTGTTTTTT. Amino acid sequence: CASILGTYTGELFF. The gene calls are TRBV7-2 and TRBJ2-2, with no clear D. The CDR3 length is 14 residues. Germline CDR1 reads SGHTA; CDR2 reads FQGNSA.

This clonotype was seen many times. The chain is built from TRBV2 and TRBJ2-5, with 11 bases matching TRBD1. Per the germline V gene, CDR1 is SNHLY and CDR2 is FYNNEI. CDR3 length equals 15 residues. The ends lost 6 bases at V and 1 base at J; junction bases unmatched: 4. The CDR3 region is CASSADRGPQETQYF. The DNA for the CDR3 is TGTGCCAGCAGCGCGGACAGGGGGCCCCAAGAGACCCAGTACTTC.

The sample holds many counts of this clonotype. CDR3 protein: CALGGDTRNTEAFF. In DNA, the CDR3 is TGTGCCTTGGGTGGGGACACGAGGAACACTGAAGCTTTCTTT. V is TRBV30 and J is TRBJ1-1; TRBD1 might be the D (6 bases). Germline V CDR1 and CDR2: GTSNPN, SVGIG (reference sequence). Trimming removed 7 bases at V and 1 base at J, with 16 bases between. The CDR3 is 14 residues long.

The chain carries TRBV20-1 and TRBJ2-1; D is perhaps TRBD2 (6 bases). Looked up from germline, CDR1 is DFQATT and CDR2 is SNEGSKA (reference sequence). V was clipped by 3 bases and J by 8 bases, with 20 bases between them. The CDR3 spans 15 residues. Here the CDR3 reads CSASGVRERGHEQFF. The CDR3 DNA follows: TGCAGTGCTAGCGGAGTACGGGAGCGCGGGCATGAGCAGTTCTTC.

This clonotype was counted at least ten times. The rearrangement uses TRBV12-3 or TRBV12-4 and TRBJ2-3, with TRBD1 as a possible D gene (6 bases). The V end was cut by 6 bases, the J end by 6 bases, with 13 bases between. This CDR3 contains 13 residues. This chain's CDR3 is CASSRRGRDTQYF. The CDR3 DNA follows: TGTGCCAGCAGCCGCAGGGGCCGGGATACGCAGTATTTT.

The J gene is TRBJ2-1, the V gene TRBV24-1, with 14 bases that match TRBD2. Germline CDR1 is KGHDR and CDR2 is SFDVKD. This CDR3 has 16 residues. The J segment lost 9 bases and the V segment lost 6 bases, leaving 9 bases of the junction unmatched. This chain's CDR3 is CATSRHSGLAGVEQFF. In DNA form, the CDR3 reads TGTGCCACCAGTCGGCACTCGGGACTAGCGGGAGTTGAGCAGTTCTTC.

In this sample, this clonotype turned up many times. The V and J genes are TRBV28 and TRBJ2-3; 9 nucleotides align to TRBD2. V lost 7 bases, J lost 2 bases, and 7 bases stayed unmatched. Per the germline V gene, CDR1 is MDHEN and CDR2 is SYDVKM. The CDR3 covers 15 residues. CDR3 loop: CASTLLAGNTDTQYF. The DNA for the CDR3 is TGTGCCAGCACACTCCTAGCGGGAAACACAGATACGCAGTATTTT.

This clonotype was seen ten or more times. The CDR3 reads CASSLERTSNEQFF. DNA for the CDR3: TGCGCCAGCAGCTTGGAAAGGACTTCCAATGAGCAGTTCTTC. The rearrangement uses TRBV5-1 and TRBJ2-1; TRBD2 is a possible D gene (5 bases). The CDR3 extends over 14 amino acids. From germline, CDR1 is SGHRS and CDR2 YFSETQ. V lost 0 bases, J lost 6 bases, and 10 bases lay in between.

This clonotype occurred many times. The CDR3 protein is CASSFQQNTEAFF. The CDR3 nucleotides read TGTGCCAGCAGCTTCCAACAGAACACTGAAGCTTTCTTT. V gene TRBV7-9 combines with J gene TRBJ1-1; D is undetermined. The CDR3 sequence is 13 residues long. Germline CDR1 is SEHNR and CDR2 is FQNEAQ (reference sequence). Between the trimmed V and J ends, which lost 3 bases and 1 base, there was a span of 6 bases.